This T cell receptor (beta chain) was sequenced during a study of a mutant IDH1 vaccine in newly diagnosed glioma. Some clones are missing from TCRdb's copy, which holds only in-frame ones; the method was immunoSEQ multiplex PCR. The sample records tens of thousands of clones, over 60% being singletons. As to this clone: Its matching antigen is unknown.

Sample time point: week 35, safety follow-up. The investigators gave 300 ug of mutant IDH1 20-mer peptide in each vaccine dose, together with topical imiquimod. The source of this sequence is a man in his forties or fifties with glioma. The sample here was PBMCs, taken from a glioma patient whose treatment included an IDH1 peptide vaccine.

CDR3 sequence reads: CASSLAAGYNEQFF. In nucleotides, the CDR3 is TGTGCCAGCAGCTTAGCGGCGGGATACAATGAGCAGTTCTTC. This chain links TRBV7-8 with TRBJ2-1; tentative D call: TRBD2 (6 bases). This CDR3 region has 14 residues. The V gene's germline CDR1 is SGHVS and CDR2 FQNEAQ. V lost 0 bases to trimming and J lost 4 bases, with 7 bases between them.